The clone carrying this T cell receptor beta chain was detected many times. Its specificity is unknown. The data were taken from a study of regulatory T cells in long-lasting Graves disease. On the study more broadly: Antithyroid drugs had been given to newly diagnosed Graves' patients for under 3 months. Study-level results: Persistent disease samples used TRBV28, TRBJ1-2 and TRBJ2-5 preferentially.

Through Arm-PCR of CDR3 regions and iRepertoire HTBI primers, TCR beta libraries were built. TCRdb redid the calling of the multiplex PCR reads with MiXCR, one entry per CDR3 protein. This sample has 400,000 to 500,000 distinct CDR3 sequences, with about 16% found just once. The germline V and J ends were trimmed by 4 bases and 6 bases, with 13 bases remaining between them. CDR1 is SQVTM, CDR2 ANQGSEA, per germline. This CDR3 region has 13 residues. The time point: newly diagnosed GD, antithyroid drugs for less than 3 months. Researchers made the TCR library from RNA that was extracted from PBMCs. These sequences were also reported in another study, on T cells in Graves' hyperthyroidism and ophthalmopathy. From that paper: For the diagnoses, clinical symptoms, serum thyroxine and TRAb, thyroid ultrasound and orbital computed tomography were used. TCR CDR3 underwent first-round RT-PCR with the HTBI primer set.

The starting material was peripheral blood mononuclear cells (PBMCs), obtained at new diagnosis, from a patient treated with antithyroid drugs. V usage is TRBV29-1 and J usage is TRBJ2-1, with D maybe TRBD1 (5 bases). The clonotype comes from a woman aged 18-29 years with Graves disease. This chain's CDR3 is CSVAQGFGNEQFF. Here the CDR3 DNA reads TGCAGCGTTGCCCAGGGCTTCGGCAATGAGCAGTTCTTC.